This TCR beta chain was retrieved from a study of T cell changes during pregnancy in multiple sclerosis. V lost 5 bases, J lost 2 bases, and 4 bases stayed unmatched. Germline V gene sequence: CDR1 MNHNY, CDR2 SVGAGI (reference sequence). This CDR3 has 15 residues. The assay was immunoSEQ multiplex PCR, and TCRdb's table has in-frame clones only and misses some. Here the sample spans tens of thousands of clones, over 80% being singletons. The chain is built from TRBV6-6 and TRBJ2-7; TRBD2 matches at 12 bases. The sequence derives from a female donor in good health, enrolled as a control in a pregnancy study. This specimen was CD4+ T cells from peripheral blood mononuclear cells, taken after pregnancy. CDR3 residues: CASSRTSGVTYEQYF. The CDR3 nucleotides are TGTGCCAGCAGTCGGACTAGCGGGGTGACCTACGAGCAGTACTTC.